This T cell receptor (beta chain) appears in the sequencing data of a study of T cells after yellow fever vaccination. CDR1 is LGHDT and CDR2 is YNNKEL in the germline V gene (reference sequence). V lost 3 bases and J lost 4, with 13 bases in between. CDR3 length: 15 amino acids. Study results and caveats: Abundant contaminating clonotypes from the bulk population could appear in FACS-sorted repertoires. The secondary T-cell response peaked on day 5, not day 15, but was weaker.

One entry per CDR3 protein, called by TCRdb with MiXCR from the 5' RACE reads. The sample consists of 450,000 to 600,000 distinct CDR3 sequences, approximately 16% of them appearing once. In regard to this clonotype: Its antigen remains unidentified.

The rearrangement links TRBV3-1 to TRBJ1-5; weak D call: TRBD1 (5 bases). This specimen was PBMCs, taken more than 4 days after the first yellow fever vaccination. This receptor was identified in a man aged 18 to 30 who received the YFV17D yellow fever vaccine. CDR3 DNA sequence: TGTGCCAGCAGCCATAATGGGAGGGGAAATCAGCCCCAGCATTTT. It yields the protein CASSHNGRGNQPQHF.